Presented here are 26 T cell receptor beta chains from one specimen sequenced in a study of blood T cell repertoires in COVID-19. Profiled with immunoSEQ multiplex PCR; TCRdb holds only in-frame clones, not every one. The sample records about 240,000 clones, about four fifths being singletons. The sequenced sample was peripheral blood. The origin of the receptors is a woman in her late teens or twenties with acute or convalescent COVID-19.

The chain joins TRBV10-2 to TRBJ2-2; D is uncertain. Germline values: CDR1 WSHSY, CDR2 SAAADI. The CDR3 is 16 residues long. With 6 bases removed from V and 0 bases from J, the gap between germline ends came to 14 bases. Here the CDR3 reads CASRGSGPANTGELFF. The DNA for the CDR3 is TGCGCCAGCAGGGGCTCTGGGCCAGCGAACACCGGGGAGCTGTTTTTT.

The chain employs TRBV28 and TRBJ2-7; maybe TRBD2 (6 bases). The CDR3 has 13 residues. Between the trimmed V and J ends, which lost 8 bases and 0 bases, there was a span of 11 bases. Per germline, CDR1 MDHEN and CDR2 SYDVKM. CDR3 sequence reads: CASRAGSSYEQYF. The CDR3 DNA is TGTGCCAGCCGGGCGGGAAGCTCCTACGAGCAGTACTTC.

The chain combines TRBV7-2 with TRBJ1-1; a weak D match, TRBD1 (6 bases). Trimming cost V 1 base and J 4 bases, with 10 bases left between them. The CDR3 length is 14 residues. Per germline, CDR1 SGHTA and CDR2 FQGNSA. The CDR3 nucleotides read TGTGCCAGCAGCTTAGACCAGGGGTCCACTGAAGCTTTCTTT. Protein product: CASSLDQGSTEAFF.

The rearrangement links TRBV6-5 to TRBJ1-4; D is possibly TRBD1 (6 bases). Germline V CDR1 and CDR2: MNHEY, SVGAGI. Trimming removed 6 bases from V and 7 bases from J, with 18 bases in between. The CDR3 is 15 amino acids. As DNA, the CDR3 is TGTGCCAGCAGCAGAAACAGGGTTGAGGGTGAAAAACTGTTTTTT. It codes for CASSRNRVEGEKLFF.

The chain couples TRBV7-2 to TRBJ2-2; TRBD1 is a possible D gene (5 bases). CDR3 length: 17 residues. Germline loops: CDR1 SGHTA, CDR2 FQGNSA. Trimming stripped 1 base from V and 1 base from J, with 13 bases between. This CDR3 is CASSLERIRGNTGELFF. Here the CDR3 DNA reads TGTGCCAGCAGCTTAGAACGAATTAGGGGGAACACCGGGGAGCTGTTTTTT.

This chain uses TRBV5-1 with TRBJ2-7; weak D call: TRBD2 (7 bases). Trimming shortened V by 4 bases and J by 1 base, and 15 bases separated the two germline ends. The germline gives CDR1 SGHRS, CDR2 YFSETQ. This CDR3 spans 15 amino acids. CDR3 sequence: CASSRGGTLSYEQYF. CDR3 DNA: TGCGCCAGCAGCAGGGGGGGCACTTTATCCTACGAGCAGTACTTC.

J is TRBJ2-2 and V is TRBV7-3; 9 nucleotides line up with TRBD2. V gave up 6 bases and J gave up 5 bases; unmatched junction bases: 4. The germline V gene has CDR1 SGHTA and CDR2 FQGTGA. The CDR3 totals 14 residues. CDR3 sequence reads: CASRVAGATGELFF. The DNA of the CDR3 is TGTGCCAGCAGAGTAGCGGGAGCTACCGGGGAGCTGTTTTTT.

The CDR3 coding sequence is TGTGCCAGCAGTTTAGTTATGAACACCGGGGAGCTGTTTTTT. Protein product: CASSLVMNTGELFF. This chain connects TRBV28 to TRBJ2-2, with D unresolved. Germline V gives CDR1 MDHEN, CDR2 SYDVKM. The CDR3 runs to 14 residues. Deletions cut 2 bases from V and 1 base from J, with 5 bases between.

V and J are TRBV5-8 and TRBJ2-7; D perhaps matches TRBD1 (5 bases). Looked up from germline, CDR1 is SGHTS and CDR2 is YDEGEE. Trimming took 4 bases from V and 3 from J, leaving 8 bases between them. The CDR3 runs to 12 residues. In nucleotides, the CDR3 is TGTGCCAGCAGCCGACAGATCTACGAGCAGTACTTC. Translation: CASSRQIYEQYF.

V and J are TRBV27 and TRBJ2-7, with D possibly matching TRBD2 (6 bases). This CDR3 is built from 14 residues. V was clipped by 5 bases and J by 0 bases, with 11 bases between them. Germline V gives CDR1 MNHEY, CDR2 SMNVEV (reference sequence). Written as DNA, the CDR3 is TGTGCCAGCAGTCCGCGGGACTCCTCCTACGAGCAGTACTTC. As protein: CASSPRDSSYEQYF.

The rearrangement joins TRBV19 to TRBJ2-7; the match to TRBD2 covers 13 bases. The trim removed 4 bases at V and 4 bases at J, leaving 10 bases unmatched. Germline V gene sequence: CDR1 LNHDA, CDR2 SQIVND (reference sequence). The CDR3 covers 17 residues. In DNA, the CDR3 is TGTGCCAGTAGTACCGGTGGACTAGCGGGAGCCGGATACGAGCAGTACTTC. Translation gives CASSTGGLAGAGYEQYF.

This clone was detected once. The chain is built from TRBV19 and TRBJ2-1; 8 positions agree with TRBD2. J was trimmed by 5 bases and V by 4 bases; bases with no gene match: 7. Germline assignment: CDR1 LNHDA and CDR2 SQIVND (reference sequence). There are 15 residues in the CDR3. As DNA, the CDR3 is TGTGCCAGTAGTAGAAGGACTAGCCCTGACAATGAGCAGTTCTTC. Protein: CASSRRTSPDNEQFF.

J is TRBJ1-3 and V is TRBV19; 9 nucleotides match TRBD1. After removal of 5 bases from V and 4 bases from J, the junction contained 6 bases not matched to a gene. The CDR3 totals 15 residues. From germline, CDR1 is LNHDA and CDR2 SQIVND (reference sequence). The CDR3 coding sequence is TGTGCCAGTAGTGCGGACAGGGGAGGAGGAAACACCATATATTTT. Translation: CASSADRGGGNTIYF.

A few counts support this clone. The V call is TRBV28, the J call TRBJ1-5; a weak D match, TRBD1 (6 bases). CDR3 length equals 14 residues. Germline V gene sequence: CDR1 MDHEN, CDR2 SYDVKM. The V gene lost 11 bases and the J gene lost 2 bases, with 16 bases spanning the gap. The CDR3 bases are TGTGCCTCCCGGGGGGGCGAGGGCAATCAGCCCCAGCATTTT. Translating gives CASRGGEGNQPQHF. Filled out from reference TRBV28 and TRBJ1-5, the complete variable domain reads DVKVTQSSRYLVKRTGEKVFLECVQDMDHENMFWYRQDPGLGLRLIYFSYDVKMKEKGDIPEGYSVSREKKERFSLILESASTNQTSMYLCASRGGEGNQPQHFGDGTRLSIL.

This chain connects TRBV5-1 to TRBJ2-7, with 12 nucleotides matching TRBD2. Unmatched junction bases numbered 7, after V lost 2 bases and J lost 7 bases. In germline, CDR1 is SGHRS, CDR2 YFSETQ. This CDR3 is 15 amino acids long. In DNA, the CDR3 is TGCGCCAGCAGCTTAAGCTTGGGACTAGCGGGTGAGCAGTACTTC. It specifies CASSLSLGLAGEQYF.

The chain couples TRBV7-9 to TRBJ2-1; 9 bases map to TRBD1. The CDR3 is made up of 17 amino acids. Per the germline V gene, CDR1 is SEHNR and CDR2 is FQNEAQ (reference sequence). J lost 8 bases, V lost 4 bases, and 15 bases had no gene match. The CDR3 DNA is TGTGCCAGCAGCTCCCGACCCGGGACAGGGAGTCAGGATGAGCAGTTCTTC. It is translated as CASSSRPGTGSQDEQFF.

The CDR3 DNA is TGTGCCAGCAGCCAAGTGGGGGCCAGGGCCGGGAACACCATATATTTT. It translates to CASSQVGARAGNTIYF. The genes are TRBV14 and TRBJ1-3, with a weak D call TRBD1 (6 bases). Trimming shortened V by 1 base and J by 7 bases, and 17 bases separated the two germline ends. CDR1 and CDR2 from the germline V gene are SGHDN and FVKESK. This CDR3 contains 16 residues.

In DNA form, the CDR3 reads TGTGCCAGCAGTGAAAGACAGATACACTCTGGAAACACCATATATTTT. The encoded protein is CASSERQIHSGNTIYF. The rearrangement uses TRBV6-1 and TRBJ1-3; a possible D gene is TRBD1 (5 bases). CDR3 length equals 16 residues. V shed 2 bases and J shed 0 bases, with 11 bases lying between them. CDR1 is MNHNS and CDR2 is SASEGT in the germline V gene.

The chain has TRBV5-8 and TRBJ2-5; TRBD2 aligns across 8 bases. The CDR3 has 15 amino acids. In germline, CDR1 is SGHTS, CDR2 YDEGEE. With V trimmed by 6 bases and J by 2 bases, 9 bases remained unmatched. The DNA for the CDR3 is TGTGCCAGCAACCCAGGGACTAGAACACAAGAGACCCAGTACTTC. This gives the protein CASNPGTRTQETQYF.

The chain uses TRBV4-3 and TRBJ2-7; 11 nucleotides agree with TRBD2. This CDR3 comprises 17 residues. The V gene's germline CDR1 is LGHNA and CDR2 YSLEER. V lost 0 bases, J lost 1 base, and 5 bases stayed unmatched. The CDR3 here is CASSQEFSGRGSYEQYF. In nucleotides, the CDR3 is TGCGCCAGCAGCCAAGAGTTTAGCGGGAGGGGTTCCTACGAGCAGTACTTC.

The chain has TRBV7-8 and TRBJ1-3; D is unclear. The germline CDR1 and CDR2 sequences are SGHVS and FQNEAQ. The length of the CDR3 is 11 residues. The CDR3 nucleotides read TGTGCGTCCCTCTCTGGAAACACCATATATTTT. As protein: CASLSGNTIYF.

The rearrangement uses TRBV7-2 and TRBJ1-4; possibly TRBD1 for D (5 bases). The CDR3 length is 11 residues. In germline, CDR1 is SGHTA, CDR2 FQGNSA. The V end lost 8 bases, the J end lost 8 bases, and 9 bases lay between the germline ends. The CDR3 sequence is CASLQGEKLFF. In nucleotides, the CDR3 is TGTGCCAGCCTCCAGGGCGAAAAACTGTTTTTT.

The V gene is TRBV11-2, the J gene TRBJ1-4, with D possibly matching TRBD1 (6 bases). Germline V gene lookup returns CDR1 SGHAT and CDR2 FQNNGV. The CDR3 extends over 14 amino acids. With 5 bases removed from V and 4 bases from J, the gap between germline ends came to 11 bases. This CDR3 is CASSPRQVNEKLFF. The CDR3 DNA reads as TGTGCCAGCAGCCCCCGACAGGTTAATGAAAAACTGTTTTTT.

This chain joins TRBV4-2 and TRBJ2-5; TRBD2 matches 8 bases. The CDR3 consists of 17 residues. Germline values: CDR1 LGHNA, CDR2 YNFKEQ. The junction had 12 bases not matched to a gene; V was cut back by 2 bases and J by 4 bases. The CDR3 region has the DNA TGTGCCAGCAGCCAACCAGAGGAAGCGGGAGTGGGAGAGACCCAGTACTTC. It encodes CASSQPEEAGVGETQYF.

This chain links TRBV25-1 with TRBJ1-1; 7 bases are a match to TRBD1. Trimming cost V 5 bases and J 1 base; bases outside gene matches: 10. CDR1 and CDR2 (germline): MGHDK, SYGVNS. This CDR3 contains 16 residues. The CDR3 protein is CASSPRGSTPNTEAFF. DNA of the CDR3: TGTGCCAGCAGTCCCAGGGGGAGCACCCCGAACACTGAAGCTTTCTTT.

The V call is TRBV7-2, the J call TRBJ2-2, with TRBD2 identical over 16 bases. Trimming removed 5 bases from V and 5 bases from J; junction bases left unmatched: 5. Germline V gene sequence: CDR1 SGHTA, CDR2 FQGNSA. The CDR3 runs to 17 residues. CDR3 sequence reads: CASSPPGLAGGTGELFF. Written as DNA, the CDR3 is TGTGCCAGCAGCCCACCGGGACTAGCGGGAGGGACCGGGGAGCTGTTTTTT.